This entry concerns a single TCR beta chain. The sample holds many counts of this clonotype. No antigen is known for it. No quality values exist for individual bases; no much larger clone is one base distant. The germline V gene yields SGHNT for CDR1 and YENEEA for CDR2. From the cysteine through the phenylalanine, the CDR3 covers 13 amino acids. This entry keeps only the CDR3 DNA: 39 bases, framed from base 1. V loses 5 bases, J loses 1 base, and the germline ends lie 8 bases apart. This specimen comes from a study of T cell repertoires in cytomegalovirus infection (dated by TCRdb to about 2019). In the study overall: The HLA type of each donor mattered for the analysis, because public TCR beta signatures pointed to carriage of CMV infection along with the matching HLA type. Results the study describes overall, beyond this receptor: The ex vivo response was dominated by HLA-C-restricted CMV-specific TCR beta clonotypes, which also provided the single most frequent clonotype in two of eight donors. Cumulative frequency of public TCR beta family members discriminated carriers of CMV infection plus the relevant HLA type in this cohort and an independent approximately 400-donor cohort.

The sequencer listed for this sample is Illumina HiSeq 1500. TCRdb cleaned the public reads at Q25 with fastp, built clones with MiXCR and kept in-frame beta chains. Each record represents a unique CDR3 protein, reported with the most common genes and DNA among its rows. Across this sample there are some 250,000 distinct CDR3 sequences, with 8% to 9.5% seen only once. The top ten clonotypes cover more than 12% of the sample. The sequence came from a human donor in good health (CMV status not recorded). Some clones in this sample may be carry-over from other donors' samples. This chain is built from TRBV11-3 and TRBJ1-1; no confident D gene assignment can be made. Sequencing was done on a sample of PBMCs. The CDR3 region reads CASSQKRNTEAFF. The bases are TGTGCCAGCAGCCAGAAGAGGAACACTGAAGCTTTCTTT.